Shown below are 21 T cell receptor beta chains from a single sample sequenced in a study of cytomegalovirus exposure and HLA in healthy donors. The PCR used 60 Vbeta and 13 Jbeta primers. The repertoire was sequenced with immunoSEQ multiplex PCR; TCRdb's copy has only in-frame clones and lacks some. The sample includes 90,000 to 150,000 clones, around three quarters of them seen just once. Sequences were obtained from PBMCs. The origin of the receptors is a woman aged 25-40 years in good health and CMV-seropositive.

The genes are TRBV4-2 and TRBJ2-2; 8 bases align to TRBD1. CDR3 length: 15 amino acids. In germline, CDR1 is LGHNA, CDR2 YNFKEQ. After removal of 3 bases from V and 4 bases from J, the junction contained 4 bases not matched to a gene. The CDR3 loop reads CASSQSGGLTGELFF. The CDR3, as DNA: TGTGCCAGCAGCCAGTCAGGGGGCCTCACCGGGGAGCTGTTTTTT.

CDR3 bases: TGTGCCAGTAGTTTACCAGGACAGGAACGTCGCAATCAGCCCCAGCATTTT. It codes for CASSLPGQERRNQPQHF. The gene calls are TRBV19 and TRBJ1-5; 7 bases map to TRBD1. CDR1 LNHDA and CDR2 SQIVND come from the germline V gene (reference sequence). V lost 5 bases and J lost 2; bases outside the gene matches: 12. The CDR3 spans 17 residues. The whole variable domain, filled in from reference TRBV19 and TRBJ1-5, reads DGGITQSPKYLFRKEGQNVTLSCEQNLNHDAMYWYRQDPGQGLRLIYYSQIVNDFQKGDIAEGYSVSREKKESFPLTVTSAQKNPTAFYLCASSLPGQERRNQPQHFGDGTRLSIL.

The chain employs TRBV7-9 and TRBJ2-1, with TRBD1 identical over 9 bases. The CDR3 is made up of 16 amino acids. CDR1 is SEHNR and CDR2 is FQNEAQ in the germline V gene (reference sequence). Trimming took 5 bases from V and 9 from J; bases not matched to a gene: 14. CDR3 amino acids: CASSPGDRVGPSEQFF. The CDR3 nucleotides read TGTGCCAGCAGCCCCGGGGACAGGGTGGGACCCAGTGAGCAGTTCTTC.

V is TRBV4-3 and J is TRBJ1-6, with 9 nucleotides matching TRBD1. Germline CDR1 is LGHNA and CDR2 is YSLEER. V gave up 5 bases and J gave up 5 bases; unmatched junction bases: 4. The CDR3 has 15 residues. CDR3 protein: CASSSRDRDNSPLHF. CDR3 in DNA: TGCGCCAGCAGCTCCCGGGACAGGGATAATTCACCCCTCCACTTT.

The chain carries TRBV5-5 and TRBJ1-4, with D possibly matching TRBD1 (6 bases). The CDR3 has 14 amino acids. Deletions cut 6 bases from V and 2 bases from J, with 11 bases between. Germline values: CDR1 SGHKS, CDR2 YYEKEE (reference sequence). CDR3 sequence: CASTNQGTNEKLFF. CDR3 DNA: TGTGCCAGCACCAACCAGGGGACTAATGAAAAACTGTTTTTT.

The rearrangement links TRBV7-2 to TRBJ2-5; TRBD2 matches at 8 bases. Per germline, CDR1 SGHTA and CDR2 FQGNSA. The CDR3 has 12 amino acids. The junction had 0 bases not matched to a gene; V was cut back by 5 bases and J by 4 bases. The CDR3 protein is CASSRGGETQYF. CDR3 in DNA: TGTGCCAGCAGCCGGGGGGGAGAGACCCAGTACTTC.

J is TRBJ2-6 and V is TRBV27, with D tentatively TRBD2 (5 bases). Trimming shortened V by 0 bases and J by 4 bases, and 10 bases separated the two germline ends. CDR1 MNHEY and CDR2 SMNVEV come from the germline V gene (reference sequence). CDR3 length: 16 amino acids. In nucleotides, the CDR3 is TGTGCCAGCAGTTTATCGGGGAGCGCCGGGGCCAACGTCCTGACTTTC. It yields the protein CASSLSGSAGANVLTF.

The gene calls are TRBV28 and TRBJ2-1; possible D gene TRBD1, 6 bases. Trimming pared 4 bases from V and 8 bases from J, leaving 12 bases between. The germline CDR1 and CDR2 sequences are MDHEN and SYDVKM. This CDR3 region has 13 residues. CDR3 nucleotide sequence: TGTGCCAGCAGTTCAACAGGGCTTTATGAGCAGTTCTTC. It translates to CASSSTGLYEQFF.

This sequence joins TRBV9 and TRBJ2-5; 8 bases fit TRBD2. Trimming at V came to 3 bases and at J to 1 base, leaving 14 bases not matched to a gene. The CDR3 runs 18 residues. Per germline, CDR1 SGDLS and CDR2 YYNGEE. CDR3: CASSGPWGAGGIQETQYF. In nucleotides, the CDR3 is TGTGCCAGCAGCGGCCCCTGGGGGGCGGGGGGCATCCAAGAGACCCAGTACTTC.

The count of this clone is one. The chain carries TRBV7-9 and TRBJ1-2; D perhaps matches TRBD1 (6 bases). CDR1 is SEHNR and CDR2 is FQNEAQ in the germline V gene (reference sequence). The CDR3 covers 17 residues. V was trimmed by 5 bases and J by 6 bases, leaving 25 bases between them. The CDR3 sequence is CASSVLNPTGAEHGYTF. The CDR3 nucleotides read TGTGCCAGCAGCGTTTTGAACCCGACAGGAGCCGAGCATGGCTACACCTTC.

The chain has TRBV6-1 and TRBJ2-1; 7 bases align to TRBD1. Germline CDR1 is MNHNS and CDR2 is SASEGT. Trimming cost V 1 base and J 8 bases; bases outside gene matches: 2. This CDR3 has 13 residues. The CDR3 reads CASSEVRGYEQFF. In nucleotides, the CDR3 is TGTGCCAGCAGTGAAGTCAGGGGGTATGAGCAGTTCTTC.

This clone was detected a few times. The chain carries TRBV7-7 and TRBJ2-2; 8 nucleotides line up with TRBD1. The CDR3 spans 17 residues. Trimming at V came to 2 bases and at J to 0 bases, leaving 5 bases not matched to a gene. Per germline, CDR1 SSHAT and CDR2 FNYEAQ (reference sequence). CDR3 region: CASSLHQGASNTGELFF. In DNA, the CDR3 is TGTGCCAGCAGCTTACACCAGGGGGCGTCGAACACCGGGGAGCTGTTTTTT.

The chain recombines TRBV9 with TRBJ2-5; weak D call: TRBD1 (5 bases). Trimming stripped 0 bases from V and 10 bases from J, with 16 bases between. This CDR3 spans 14 amino acids. CDR1 SGDLS and CDR2 YYNGEE come from the germline V gene. This CDR3 is CASSVEPLGHGQYF. The DNA for the CDR3 is TGTGCCAGCAGCGTAGAGCCCTTAGGACACGGCCAGTACTTC.

This clone was picked up a small number of times. The chain uses TRBV11-2 and TRBJ1-2; no clear D. CDR3 size: 14 residues. Germline V gives CDR1 SGHAT, CDR2 FQNNGV. V was pared by 6 bases and J by 5 bases, with 16 bases between. CDR3 sequence (DNA): TGTGCCAGCAGACGACTTTCGAGAAGATATGGCTACACCTTC. This codes for CASRRLSRRYGYTF.

The chain links TRBV6-1 to TRBJ2-7; 12 bases are a match to TRBD2. The CDR3 consists of 15 residues. Losses at the gene ends were 5 bases for V and 1 base for J; bases not matched to a gene: 3. The germline V gene encodes CDR1 MNHNS and CDR2 SASEGT. The CDR3 DNA reads TGTGCCAGCAGTTCAGGGACTAGCGGGTCCTACGAGCAGTACTTC. Translated, it gives CASSSGTSGSYEQYF.

This clone was found a few times. The chain employs TRBV30 and TRBJ2-7; 8 bases agree with TRBD1. Germline values: CDR1 GTSNPN, CDR2 SVGIG (reference sequence). V lost 2 bases to trimming and J lost 1 base; unmatched junction nucleotides: 4. This CDR3 comprises 14 residues. CDR3 nucleotide sequence: TGTGCCTGGAGTAGGGACAGGCATTCCTACGAGCAGTACTTC. It yields the protein CAWSRDRHSYEQYF.

This chain links TRBV9 with TRBJ1-1, with D possibly being TRBD1 (5 bases). In germline, CDR1 is SGDLS, CDR2 YYNGEE. V was cut by 0 bases and J by 5 bases, with 14 bases left in between. The CDR3 covers 15 residues. CDR3 sequence: CASSVGPGWDTEAFF. The DNA of the CDR3 is TGTGCCAGCAGCGTAGGCCCAGGGTGGGATACTGAAGCTTTCTTT. Using reference TRBV9 and TRBJ1-1 for the parts outside the CDR3, the full variable domain is DSGVTQTPKHLITATGQRVTLRCSPRSGDLSVYWYQQSLDQGLQFLIQYYNGEERAKGNILERFSAQQFPDLHSELNLSSLELGDSALYFCASSVGPGWDTEAFFGQGTRLTVV.

The V and J genes are TRBV15 and TRBJ2-2; 9 nucleotides align to TRBD1. V lost 2 bases, J lost 4 bases, and 8 bases stayed unmatched. This CDR3 spans 17 amino acids. Germline CDR1 LNHNV, CDR2 YYDKDF (reference sequence). The CDR3 region has the DNA TGTGCCACCAGCAGATCCACAGGGGGCTGGAGCACCGGGGAGCTGTTTTTT. Protein: CATSRSTGGWSTGELFF.

The V call is TRBV7-9, the J call TRBJ2-2, with TRBD2 identical over 8 bases. Germline V lookup: CDR1 SEHNR, CDR2 FQNEAQ (reference sequence). Trimming took 5 bases from V and 5 from J; bases not matched to a gene: 7. The CDR3 has 15 residues. The CDR3 region has the DNA TGTGCCAGCAGCATCGGACTAGCTCTTACCGGGGAGCTGTTTTTT. This codes for CASSIGLALTGELFF.

This clone was observed a handful of times. The chain uses TRBV4-3 and TRBJ2-3; 8 nucleotides match TRBD2. CDR1 is LGHNA, CDR2 YSLEER, per germline. V shed 2 bases, J shed 6 bases, and the junction held 10 bases outside the gene matches. The CDR3 loop spans 16 amino acids. The CDR3 loop reads CASSQQLTGGLDTQYF. CDR3 coding DNA: TGCGCCAGCAGCCAACAGTTAACGGGGGGGTTGGATACGCAGTATTTT.

This chain connects TRBV7-3 to TRBJ2-2; maybe TRBD1 (5 bases). The CDR3 consists of 14 residues. CDR1 is SGHTA, CDR2 FQGTGA, per germline. Trimming removed 8 bases from V and 5 bases from J, with 15 bases in between. CDR3: CASRQGHRTGELFF. The CDR3 nucleotides are TGTGCCAGCCGCCAGGGCCATCGAACCGGGGAGCTGTTTTTT.